These T cell receptor beta chains were read from a single sample in a study of blood T cell repertoires in COVID-19. Generated by immunoSEQ multiplex PCR, the TCRdb table keeps only in-frame clones and is missing some. The data hold about 230,000 clones, with over 65% observed a single time. The sequencing sample was made of peripheral blood. The origin of the receptors is a woman aged 70-85 years with active or convalescent COVID-19. The CDR3 runs from the conserved cysteine through the conserved F or W. The D gene is left open where the match is weak. Clone size is shown for a subset of rows, as once, few, many or a class of expanded clone.

clone_size: -
j_call: TRBJ1-1
d_call: -
cdr3_length: 13
v_call: TRBV5-1
cdr3_aa: CASSGGVNTEAFF
cdr3_nt: TGCGCCAGCAGCGGAGGAGTGAACACTGAAGCTTTCTTT

clone_size: -
j_call: TRBJ2-7
d_call: -
cdr3_length: 12
v_call: TRBV5-6
cdr3_aa: CASSLDLVGQYF
cdr3_nt: TGTGCCAGCAGCTTGGATCTCGTCGGGCAGTACTTC

clone_size: -
j_call: TRBJ2-2
d_call: -
cdr3_length: 15
v_call: TRBV9
cdr3_aa: CASSGGVANTGELFF
cdr3_nt: TGTGCCAGCAGCGGGGGCGTCGCGAACACCGGGGAGCTGTTTTTT

clone_size: -
j_call: TRBJ1-3
d_call: -
cdr3_length: 13
v_call: TRBV5-4
cdr3_aa: CASSLGSGGTIYF
cdr3_nt: TGTGCCAGCAGCTTGGGGAGCGGGGGGACCATATATTTT

clone_size: -
j_call: TRBJ1-1
d_call: TRBD1
cdr3_length: 18
v_call: TRBV19
cdr3_aa: CASSIDWAGGGSDTEAFF
cdr3_nt: TGTGCCAGTAGTATAGATTGGGCAGGGGGCGGATCGGACACTGAAGCTTTCTTT

clone_size: -
j_call: TRBJ2-1
d_call: TRBD2
cdr3_length: 16
v_call: TRBV5-1
cdr3_aa: CASGVGLAGSYNEQFF
cdr3_nt: TGCGCCAGCGGGGTCGGGCTAGCGGGATCTTACAATGAGCAGTTCTTC

clone_size: -
j_call: TRBJ1-1
d_call: -
cdr3_length: 12
v_call: TRBV12-3/TRBV12-4
cdr3_aa: CASSPMNTEAFF
cdr3_nt: TGTGCCAGCAGTCCCATGAACACTGAAGCTTTCTTT

clone_size: few
j_call: TRBJ2-7
d_call: -
cdr3_length: 12
v_call: TRBV19
cdr3_aa: CASSIGTGEQYF
cdr3_nt: TGTGCCAGTAGTATTGGAACGGGCGAGCAGTACTTC

clone_size: -
j_call: TRBJ2-4
d_call: -
cdr3_length: 15
v_call: TRBV4-1
cdr3_aa: CASSQVGGGKNIQYF
cdr3_nt: TGCGCCAGCAGCCAAGTAGGGGGGGGCAAAAACATTCAGTACTTC

clone_size: -
j_call: TRBJ2-5
d_call: -
cdr3_length: 13
v_call: TRBV7-3
cdr3_aa: CASSSGGQETQYF
cdr3_nt: TGTGCCAGCAGCTCCGGGGGACAAGAGACCCAGTACTTC

clone_size: -
j_call: TRBJ1-1
d_call: TRBD1
cdr3_length: 15
v_call: TRBV6-5
cdr3_aa: CASSLRDLDRAGAFF
cdr3_nt: TGTGCCAGCAGTCTAAGAGACCTGGACAGGGCAGGAGCTTTCTTT

clone_size: -
j_call: TRBJ2-7
d_call: TRBD1
cdr3_length: 16
v_call: TRBV7-9
cdr3_aa: CASSFVGGTGLYEQYF
cdr3_nt: TGTGCCAGCAGCTTTGTGGGCGGGACAGGGCTTTACGAGCAGTACTTC

clone_size: few
j_call: TRBJ1-5
d_call: -
cdr3_length: 15
v_call: TRBV3-1/TRBV3-2
cdr3_aa: CASSQDGVAGQPQHF
cdr3_nt: TGTGCCAGCAGCCAAGATGGAGTGGCGGGTCAGCCCCAGCATTTT

clone_size: -
j_call: TRBJ2-1
d_call: -
cdr3_length: 16
v_call: TRBV24-1
cdr3_aa: CATSDPTRRSYNEQFF
cdr3_nt: TGTGCCACCAGTGACCCCACTAGAAGGAGCTACAATGAGCAGTTCTTC

clone_size: few
j_call: TRBJ1-1
d_call: TRBD1
cdr3_length: 13
v_call: TRBV6-5
cdr3_aa: CASSYVQGAEAFF
cdr3_nt: TGTGCCAGCAGTTACGTCCAGGGGGCCGAAGCTTTCTTT

clone_size: -
j_call: TRBJ2-7
d_call: TRBD2
cdr3_length: 15
v_call: TRBV5-1
cdr3_aa: CASSFGASGRDKQYF
cdr3_nt: TGCGCCAGCAGCTTTGGGGCTAGCGGGAGGGATAAGCAGTACTTC

clone_size: -
j_call: TRBJ1-1
d_call: -
cdr3_length: 13
v_call: TRBV16
cdr3_aa: CASSQWSRAEAFF
cdr3_nt: TGTGCCAGCAGCCAATGGTCCCGGGCTGAAGCTTTCTTT

clone_size: -
j_call: TRBJ2-3
d_call: TRBD2
cdr3_length: 16
v_call: TRBV13
cdr3_aa: CASSLTSGGAPDTQYF
cdr3_nt: TGTGCCAGCAGCCTAACTAGCGGGGGGGCCCCCGATACGCAGTATTTT

clone_size: -
j_call: TRBJ1-1
d_call: -
cdr3_length: 12
v_call: TRBV5-4
cdr3_aa: CASSLRGMEAFF
cdr3_nt: TGTGCCAGCAGCTTGCGAGGGATGGAAGCTTTCTTT

clone_size: -
j_call: TRBJ2-1
d_call: TRBD2
cdr3_length: 16
v_call: TRBV7-9
cdr3_aa: CASSPGTSEVSNEQFF
cdr3_nt: TGTGCCAGCAGCCCTGGGACTAGCGAGGTTTCCAATGAGCAGTTCTTC

clone_size: -
j_call: TRBJ2-1
d_call: -
cdr3_length: 12
v_call: TRBV7-9
cdr3_aa: CASSFEQGEQFF
cdr3_nt: TGTGCCAGCAGCTTCGAGCAGGGTGAGCAGTTCTTC

clone_size: few
j_call: TRBJ2-7
d_call: -
cdr3_length: 14
v_call: TRBV18
cdr3_aa: CASSPNTDSYEQYF
cdr3_nt: TGTGCCAGCTCACCAAATACAGACTCCTACGAGCAGTACTTC

clone_size: -
j_call: TRBJ2-1
d_call: TRBD2
cdr3_length: 16
v_call: TRBV9
cdr3_aa: CASSVGSRGGAHEQFF
cdr3_nt: TGTGCCAGCAGCGTAGGAAGTCGCGGGGGGGCACATGAGCAGTTCTTC

clone_size: -
j_call: TRBJ2-3
d_call: TRBD2
cdr3_length: 14
v_call: TRBV5-1
cdr3_aa: CASLRGGSTDTQYF
cdr3_nt: TGCGCCTCACTACGGGGGGGATCCACAGATACGCAGTATTTT